One sample yielded the 24 T cell receptor beta chains listed below, sequenced in a study of CD8 T cells in Susac syndrome. The RNA input was roughly 0.45 to 1 ug, and it was reverse transcribed with random hexamers. TCRdb recomputed calls from the immunoSEQ multiplex PCR reads with MiXCR, one row per CDR3 protein. The sample has roughly 75,000 distinct CDR3 sequences; 90% to 95% are singletons. The sample was CD4+ T cells from PBMCs. Source of these receptors: a human donor with Susac syndrome.

This chain connects TRBV18 to TRBJ2-3, with 8 positions matching TRBD1. Germline V CDR1 and CDR2: KGHSH, LQKENI. Germline trimming cut 3 bases from V and 6 bases from J; bases unmatched to any gene: 11. This CDR3 spans 16 amino acids. DNA for the CDR3: TGTGCCAGCTCACCTGAGCGGACAGGGAAGTTGGATACGCAGTATTTT. As protein: CASSPERTGKLDTQYF. Together with reference TRBV18 and TRBJ2-3, the CDR3 gives the full variable domain: NAGVMQNPRHLVRRRGQEARLRCSPMKGHSHVYWYRQLPEEGLKFMVYLQKENIIDESGMPKERFSAEFPKEGPSILRIQQVVRGDSAAYFCASSPERTGKLDTQYFGPGTRLTVL.

V is TRBV14 and J is TRBJ2-1; TRBD2 might be the D (6 bases). CDR3 length: 15 residues. Germline-derived CDR1 and CDR2 are SGHDN and FVKESK. The CDR3 is CAVIRRDQLHNEQFF. The CDR3 DNA follows: TGTGCGGTTATTCGGAGGGACCAGCTTCACAATGAGCAGTTCTTC.

This chain links TRBV5-1 with TRBJ2-5; D gene uncertain. Trimming shortened V by 3 bases and J by 4 bases, and 16 bases separated the two germline ends. CDR3 length: 15 residues. Germline values: CDR1 SGHRS, CDR2 YFSETQ. CDR3: CASSSWSRARETQYF. For the CDR3, the DNA is TGCGCCAGCAGCTCCTGGAGCCGCGCGAGAGAGACCCAGTACTTC.

This rearrangement joins TRBV2 to TRBJ2-3; D gene ambiguous. This CDR3 comprises 15 residues. Germline CDR1 and CDR2: SNHLY and FYNNEI. Trimming removed 5 bases from V and 0 bases from J, with 12 bases in between. The CDR3 sequence: CASSRTPTSTDTQYF. Written as DNA, the CDR3 is TGTGCCAGCAGTAGAACGCCGACGAGCACAGATACGCAGTATTTT.

V is TRBV5-1 and J is TRBJ2-3; 8 bases are shared with TRBD1. CDR1 is SGHRS, CDR2 YFSETQ, per germline. V lost 4 bases and J lost 3; bases outside the gene matches: 10. This CDR3 spans 16 amino acids. Written as DNA, the CDR3 is TGCGCCAGCAGCCGCAACGGACAGGGTGAGACAGATACGCAGTATTTT. Residues: CASSRNGQGETDTQYF.

The V and J genes are TRBV18 and TRBJ1-3, with D perhaps matching TRBD1 (5 bases). The CDR3 length is 17 residues. The ends were cut back, 4 bases at V and 3 bases at J, with 19 bases in the middle. Per the germline V gene, CDR1 is KGHSH and CDR2 is LQKENI. In DNA, the CDR3 is TGTGCCAGCTCACACTACGCTCCGGGGGTTGGTGGAAACACCATATATTTT. This encodes CASSHYAPGVGGNTIYF. Drawing the rest from reference TRBV18 and TRBJ1-3, the complete variable domain is NAGVMQNPRHLVRRRGQEARLRCSPMKGHSHVYWYRQLPEEGLKFMVYLQKENIIDESGMPKERFSAEFPKEGPSILRIQQVVRGDSAAYFCASSHYAPGVGGNTIYFGEGSWLTVV.

The V and J genes are TRBV11-2 and TRBJ2-5, with D perhaps TRBD2 (6 bases). Trimming took off 7 bases at V and 5 bases at J, with 20 bases between the two ends. Germline V gene data show CDR1 as SGHAT and CDR2 as FQNNGV. This CDR3 spans 15 amino acids. The chain's CDR3 is CASTRTGLRWETQYF. The CDR3 DNA reads as TGTGCCAGCACCCGTACGGGACTCCGATGGGAGACCCAGTACTTC.

This clonotype was picked up one time. This chain connects TRBV20-1 to TRBJ2-3; 12 bases agree with TRBD2. With 3 bases clipped from V and 2 bases from J, the junction kept 12 bases outside the gene matches. This CDR3 spans 18 amino acids. Germline V lookup: CDR1 DFQATT, CDR2 SNEGSKA (reference sequence). The CDR3 DNA reads TGCAGTGCTAGTCGGGCTAGCGGGGGGGACTTTTACACAGATACGCAGTATTTT. This translates into CSASRASGGDFYTDTQYF.

The rearrangement joins TRBV30 to TRBJ1-4, with D perhaps matching TRBD1 (5 bases). The ends were cut back, 5 bases at V and 6 bases at J, with 10 bases in the middle. Germline V gives CDR1 GTSNPN, CDR2 SVGIG (reference sequence). The CDR3 loop spans 12 amino acids. The CDR3 DNA reads as TGTGCCTGGTCGGCAGGGTATGAAAAACTGTTTTTT. Its translation is CAWSAGYEKLFF.

V is TRBV20-1 and J is TRBJ2-1; the D call may be TRBD1 or TRBD2 (6 bases each). Trimming cost V 1 base and J 10 bases, with 20 bases left between them. Germline V gene lookup returns CDR1 DFQATT and CDR2 SNEGSKA (reference sequence). This CDR3 has 15 residues. CDR3: CSARATGSARGEQFF. As DNA, the CDR3 is TGCAGTGCTAGAGCTACAGGGTCAGCTCGGGGGGAGCAGTTCTTC.

This chain joins TRBV20-1 and TRBJ1-5; D is undetermined. Looked up from germline, CDR1 is DFQATT and CDR2 is SNEGSKA (reference sequence). The CDR3 runs to 16 residues. Trimming removed 2 bases at V and 0 bases at J, with 14 bases between. The CDR3 sequence is CSARRRLGYSNQPQHF. The CDR3 DNA is TGCAGTGCTAGAAGGAGGTTGGGGTATAGCAATCAGCCCCAGCATTTT.

The J gene is TRBJ2-7, the V gene TRBV18, with TRBD1 identical over 7 bases. This CDR3 is built from 14 residues. Trimming cost V 4 bases and J 4 bases; bases outside gene matches: 7. Germline CDR1 is KGHSH and CDR2 is LQKENI. CDR3: CASSLQGGAYEQYF. CDR3 DNA sequence: TGTGCCAGCTCACTTCAAGGGGGCGCGTACGAGCAGTACTTC.

The chain joins TRBV24-1 to TRBJ2-1, with D unclear. Germline-derived CDR1 and CDR2 are KGHDR and SFDVKD. The V end lost 2 bases, the J end lost 10 bases, and 5 bases lay between the germline ends. CDR3 length: 11 residues. The CDR3 coding sequence is TGTGCCACCAGTGATTCATGGGAGCAGTTCTTC. Protein product: CATSDSWEQFF.

The V gene is TRBV20-1, the J gene TRBJ2-5; 10 bases are shared with TRBD1. The CDR3 consists of 15 residues. Per germline, CDR1 DFQATT and CDR2 SNEGSKA (reference sequence). Trimming at V came to 1 base and at J to 7 bases, leaving 9 bases not matched to a gene. This CDR3 reads CSARGDRGQRGTQYF. The CDR3 coding sequence is TGCAGTGCTAGAGGGGACAGGGGCCAAAGGGGGACCCAGTACTTC.

V gene TRBV19 combines with J gene TRBJ1-5, with D unclear. This CDR3 is built from 14 residues. Trimming shortened V by 2 bases and J by 7 bases, and 12 bases separated the two germline ends. CDR1 LNHDA and CDR2 SQIVND come from the germline V gene (reference sequence). CDR3 nucleotides: TGTGCCAGTAGTATATCGGGAATAGGGCAGCCCCAGCATTTT. Its protein product is CASSISGIGQPQHF.

The genes are TRBV19 and TRBJ2-6; D tentatively fits TRBD1 or TRBD2 (5 bases each). V was cut by 4 bases and J by 0 bases, with 13 bases left in between. Germline V gives CDR1 LNHDA, CDR2 SQIVND (reference sequence). The CDR3 is made up of 17 amino acids. The chain's CDR3 is CASSTGHGISGANVLTF. The CDR3 DNA reads as TGTGCCAGTAGTACTGGACACGGGATCTCTGGGGCCAACGTCCTGACTTTC.

This chain uses TRBV12-3 or TRBV12-4 with TRBJ1-1; 9 bases align to TRBD1. The CDR3 spans 13 residues. With V trimmed by 6 bases and J by 6 bases, 5 bases remained unmatched. This chain's CDR3 is CASRPTGGPEAFF. CDR3 sequence (DNA): TGTGCCAGCAGGCCCACAGGGGGCCCTGAAGCTTTCTTT.

The rearrangement uses TRBV30 and TRBJ1-1; D unclear. Between the trimmed V and J ends, which lost 3 bases and 6 bases, there was a span of 8 bases. CDR3 length: 11 amino acids. The germline CDR1 and CDR2 sequences are GTSNPN and SVGIG (reference sequence). CDR3 protein: CAWRPRSEAFF. CDR3 nucleotide sequence: TGTGCCTGGAGACCGAGGTCTGAAGCTTTCTTT.

This clonotype was counted a single time. This chain uses TRBV7-8 with TRBJ1-1; no firm D call. V lost 5 bases to trimming and J lost 0 bases, with 10 bases between them. Germline V gene sequence: CDR1 SGHVS, CDR2 FQNEAQ. This CDR3 is built from 14 residues. The CDR3 DNA follows: TGTGCCAGCAGCCGGGGAGCCATGAACACTGAAGCTTTCTTT. This translates into CASSRGAMNTEAFF.

The gene calls are TRBV12-3 or TRBV12-4 and TRBJ2-3; unclear D gene. With 10 bases removed from V and 1 base from J, the gap between germline ends came to 24 bases. The CDR3 spans 17 residues. The CDR3 sequence: CANRRPGKGLGTDTQYF. CDR3 nucleotides: TGTGCCAACCGTAGGCCAGGAAAGGGATTGGGCACAGATACGCAGTATTTT.

The genes are TRBV12-3 or TRBV12-4 and TRBJ2-3; D is undetermined. The CDR3 is 13 residues long. The germline V and J ends were trimmed by 3 bases and 3 bases, with 7 bases remaining between them. In DNA, the CDR3 is TGTGCCAGCAGTTTCGGGTGGACAGATACGCAGTATTTT. Amino acid sequence: CASSFGWTDTQYF.

This chain joins TRBV19 and TRBJ1-6; 9 bases fit TRBD1. V trimming: 7 bases; J trimming: 14 bases; junction bases outside the gene matches: 12. Germline V lookup: CDR1 LNHDA, CDR2 SQIVND (reference sequence). The CDR3 has 14 residues. The DNA for the CDR3 is TGTGCCAGTACTGGGACAGGGAGCTCCGGTTCCCTCCACTTT. Amino acids: CASTGTGSSGSLHF. The full variable domain, rest sourced from reference TRBV19 and TRBJ1-6, is DGGITQSPKYLFRKEGQNVTLSCEQNLNHDAMYWYRQDPGQGLRLIYYSQIVNDFQKGDIAEGYSVSREKKESFPLTVTSAQKNPTAFYLCASTGTGSSGSLHFGNGTRLTVT.

The chain carries TRBV5-1 and TRBJ2-7; D is undetermined. Trimming cost V 0 bases and J 2 bases, with 15 bases left between them. Germline assignment: CDR1 SGHRS and CDR2 YFSETQ. This CDR3 comprises 16 residues. CDR3 bases: TGCGCCAGCAGCTTGGAAGGGCAGACTGGCACCTACGAGCAGTACTTC. This codes for CASSLEGQTGTYEQYF. Full variable domain (rest looked up from reference TRBV5-1 and TRBJ2-7): KAGVTQTPRYLIKTRGQQVTLSCSPISGHRSVSWYQQTPGQGLQFLFEYFSETQRNKGNFPGRFSGRQFSNSRSEMNVSTLELGDSALYLCASSLEGQTGTYEQYFGPGTRLTVT.

The CDR3 coding sequence is TGCAGCGCCACGGGGACCAGCACAGATACGCAGTATTTT. It yields the protein CSATGTSTDTQYF. This chain connects TRBV29-1 to TRBJ2-3; D might be TRBD1 or TRBD2, each matching 5 bases. Per the germline V gene, CDR1 is SQVTM and CDR2 is ANQGSEA. The CDR3 runs to 13 residues. V was clipped by 7 bases and J by 0 bases, with 11 bases between them.